This T cell receptor beta chain was sequenced for a study of blood T cell repertoires in COVID-19. This CDR3 comprises 16 residues. V lost 0 bases and J lost 0, with 9 bases in between. From germline, CDR1 is KGHSH and CDR2 LQKENI. Per the original methods: Nucleated cell number was recorded as an estimate derived from reference gene primer amplification. Measured with immunoSEQ multiplex PCR; TCRdb has only the in-frame clones, and not every one. V, J and clone size are taken as reported in that table, and D and trimming were inferred from the DNA itself. The profile covers nearly 250,000 clones, with around 86% appearing a single time and more than 2% taken by the ten largest.

The sequenced sample was PBMCs or T cells enriched from blood (not recorded which). The receptor's source is a woman aged 45-65 years who had recovered from COVID-19. The chain joins TRBV18 to TRBJ2-1; D unresolved. CDR3 DNA: TGTGCCAGCTCACCACCTTCTTTATACTCCTACAATGAGCAGTTCTTC. Encoded protein: CASSPPSLYSYNEQFF.